The 23 T cell receptor beta chains listed next were all sequenced from one sample in a study of blood T cell repertoires in COVID-19 (dated by TCRdb to the early 2020s). Library preparation employed the immunoSEQ multiplex PCR assay. The table comes from immuneACCESS by way of TCRdb, which keeps in-frame sequences with V and J called. Part of the clones is missing from these tables; in studies checked, under half for an unresolved V gene and the rest for unknown reasons. This sample comprises some 60,000 clones, over 80% of them detected only once. The biggest ten clones account for 3.5% to 4% of the sample. Sequencing was carried out using peripheral blood. All receptors come from an elderly woman with acute or convalescent COVID-19.

The V and J genes are TRBV4-1 and TRBJ2-7, with TRBD2 as a possible D gene (5 bases). Deletions cut 4 bases from V and 3 bases from J, with 16 bases between. Germline CDR1 is MGHRA and CDR2 is YSYEKL. This CDR3 region has 15 residues. The CDR3 reads CASSRLLDSLYEQYF. As DNA, the CDR3 is TGCGCCAGCAGCCGACTACTAGATTCCCTCTACGAGCAGTACTTC.

The chain uses TRBV18 and TRBJ1-2; 8 bases fit TRBD1. Germline CDR1 is KGHSH and CDR2 is LQKENI. The CDR3 length is 13 residues. The J segment lost 3 bases and the V segment lost 4 bases, leaving 1 base of the junction unmatched. Here the CDR3 DNA reads TGTGCCAGCTCACTGGACAGGGACTATGGCTACACCTTC. This encodes CASSLDRDYGYTF.

The chain has TRBV18 and TRBJ2-5, with unresolved D. The V gene lost 6 bases and the J gene lost 6 bases, with 14 bases spanning the gap. Germline V CDR1 and CDR2: KGHSH, LQKENI. The CDR3 runs to 13 residues. The CDR3 DNA reads as TGTGCCAGCTCGCCGACTTCTCCCCAGACCCAGTACTTC. This translates into CASSPTSPQTQYF.

The gene calls are TRBV5-1 and TRBJ2-7; D ambiguous. The CDR3 consists of 12 residues. Germline CDR1 SGHRS, CDR2 YFSETQ. Trimming shortened V by 3 bases and J by 6 bases, and 10 bases separated the two germline ends. The CDR3 sequence: CASSSDWSEQYF. The CDR3 coding sequence is TGCGCCAGCAGCTCCGACTGGTCCGAGCAGTACTTC.

This rearrangement joins TRBV4-2 to TRBJ2-3; 8 positions match TRBD2. The V gene end was trimmed by 1 base and the J gene end by 5 bases; junction bases not matched to a gene: 11. The CDR3 extends over 17 amino acids. Germline CDR1 is LGHNA and CDR2 is YNFKEQ. The DNA for the CDR3 is TGTGCCAGCAGCCAAGTTACTAGCGGTGGGGGCCTAGATACGCAGTATTTT. Translating it yields CASSQVTSGGGLDTQYF.

The CDR3 sequence is CASSFSGTSALNEQFF. DNA for the CDR3: TGTGCCAGCAGCTTCTCCGGGACTAGCGCGCTCAATGAGCAGTTCTTC. This chain joins TRBV7-3 and TRBJ2-1; 10 nucleotides agree with TRBD2. Germline CDR1 and CDR2: SGHTA and FQGTGA. The CDR3 loop spans 16 amino acids. Trimming took 3 bases from V and 6 from J; bases not matched to a gene: 8.

This rearrangement joins TRBV9 to TRBJ2-7; D may be TRBD2 (6 bases). Trimming left V 0 bases short and J 2 bases short, with 12 bases between. Germline CDR1 reads SGDLS; CDR2 reads YYNGEE. The CDR3 loop spans 15 amino acids. CDR3 region: CASSVAGEVTYEQYF. DNA of the CDR3: TGTGCCAGCAGCGTAGCGGGGGAGGTCACCTACGAGCAGTACTTC.

The chain is built from TRBV19 and TRBJ1-5; TRBD1 is a possible D gene (6 bases). The length of the CDR3 is 15 residues. Germline V CDR1 and CDR2: LNHDA, SQIVND (reference sequence). Deletions cut 6 bases from V and 6 bases from J, with 18 bases between. The DNA for the CDR3 is TGTGCCAGTAGCTACCAAGCAGGGGAAGGTCAGCCCCAGCATTTT. It codes for CASSYQAGEGQPQHF.

The chain has TRBV30 and TRBJ2-1, with 9 bases fitting TRBD2. With 1 base clipped from V and 6 bases from J, the junction kept 7 bases outside the gene matches. The CDR3 length is 15 residues. Germline V gene data show CDR1 as GTSNPN and CDR2 as SVGIG (reference sequence). CDR3 loop: CAWSGSVAGVNEQFF. DNA of the CDR3: TGTGCCTGGAGTGGATCGGTAGCGGGGGTCAATGAGCAGTTCTTC. The complete variable domain, with remaining parts taken from reference TRBV30 and TRBJ2-1, reads SQTIHQWPATLVQPVGSPLSLECTVEGTSNPNLYWYRQAAGRGLQLLFYSVGIGQISSEVPQNLSASRPQDRQFILSSKKLLLSDSGFYLCAWSGSVAGVNEQFFGPGTRLTVL.

The gene calls are TRBV9 and TRBJ1-2; D remains ambiguous. The V end was cut by 7 bases, the J end by 0 bases, with 13 bases between. CDR3 length: 14 amino acids. Germline CDR1 reads SGDLS; CDR2 reads YYNGEE. CDR3 nucleotides: TGTGCCAGCTCATCCCAGTTCTCTAACTATGGCTACACCTTC. Residues: CASSSQFSNYGYTF.

Written as DNA, the CDR3 is TGTGCCAGCAGCCAGACAGGGGCGGGCGGCACCGGGGAGCTGTTTTTT. Protein sequence: CASSQTGAGGTGELFF. The rearrangement uses TRBV6-6 and TRBJ2-2; 8 bases are shared with TRBD1. The CDR3 length is 16 residues. Germline V gene lookup returns CDR1 MNHNY and CDR2 SVGAGI (reference sequence). Losses at the gene ends were 6 bases for V and 4 bases for J; bases not matched to a gene: 10.

The chain has TRBV2 and TRBJ1-2; possibly TRBD1 for D (6 bases). V dropped 3 bases and J dropped 8 bases, with 10 bases sitting between them. The V gene's germline CDR1 is SNHLY and CDR2 FYNNEI. The CDR3 runs to 12 residues. CDR3 residues: CASSEDSMGYTF. The CDR3, as DNA: TGTGCCAGCAGTGAGGACAGCATGGGCTACACCTTC.

The chain carries TRBV11-2 and TRBJ2-5; a possible D gene is TRBD2 (5 bases). This CDR3 is 13 amino acids long. V was cut by 5 bases and J by 5 bases, with 12 bases left in between. The germline CDR1 and CDR2 sequences are SGHAT and FQNNGV. Here the CDR3 DNA reads TGTGCCAGCAGCATAACTAGGAGGGAGACCCAGTACTTC. Translation: CASSITRRETQYF.

This sequence joins TRBV29-1 and TRBJ1-1; 8 nucleotides match TRBD1. Germline loops: CDR1 SQVTM, CDR2 ANQGSEA. The junction had 12 bases not matched to a gene; V was cut back by 7 bases and J by 5 bases. The CDR3 loop spans 14 amino acids. The CDR3 loop reads CSGHRQGIQTEAFF. CDR3 in DNA: TGCAGCGGCCACCGACAGGGGATTCAAACTGAAGCTTTCTTT.

The J gene is TRBJ2-1, the V gene TRBV7-3, with 7 bases that match TRBD1. Germline CDR1 SGHTA, CDR2 FQGTGA. This CDR3 spans 17 amino acids. V shed 1 base and J 4 bases; nucleotides not matched to a gene: 10. CDR3 region: CASSLNTGAIHYNEQFF. The CDR3 coding sequence is TGTGCCAGCAGCTTAAATACAGGGGCTATCCATTACAATGAGCAGTTCTTC. Based on the CDR3 plus reference TRBV7-3 and TRBJ2-1, the full variable domain is GAGVSQTPSNKVTEKGKYVELRCDPISGHTALYWYRQSLGQGPEFLIYFQGTGAADDSGLPNDRFFAVRPEGSVSTLKIQRTERGDSAVYLCASSLNTGAIHYNEQFFGPGTRLTVL.

The chain recombines TRBV7-6 with TRBJ1-1; D is undetermined. Germline lookup yields CDR1 SGHVS and CDR2 FNYEAQ. The CDR3 has 13 residues. Trimming took off 1 base at V and 2 bases at J, with 5 bases between the two ends. In DNA form, the CDR3 reads TGTGCCAGCAGCTTAGATTTAAACACTGAAGCTTTCTTT. Protein: CASSLDLNTEAFF.

CDR3 DNA: TGTGCCAGCACCGTAGTAGCAGATACGCAGTATTTT. Translated: CASTVVADTQYF. The V and J genes are TRBV7-2 and TRBJ2-3; no clear D gene. CDR3 size: 12 residues. CDR1 and CDR2 from the germline V gene are SGHTA and FQGNSA. With 7 bases removed from V and 4 bases from J, the gap between germline ends came to 9 bases.

The chain employs TRBV19 and TRBJ2-7, with 12 positions matching TRBD2. The CDR3 consists of 15 residues. Trimming removed 5 bases from V and 4 bases from J; junction bases left unmatched: 6. Germline V gene sequence: CDR1 LNHDA, CDR2 SQIVND (reference sequence). The DNA of the CDR3 is TGTGCCAGTAGTGGACTAGCGGGAAGTCGGTACGAGCAGTACTTC. Translated, it gives CASSGLAGSRYEQYF.

Only a few counts were recorded for this clone. This CDR3 is CASSRGDNQPQHF. CDR3 DNA sequence: TGTGCCAGCAGCCGAGGTGATAATCAGCCCCAGCATTTT. The genes are TRBV3-1 (or the pseudogene TRBV3-2) and TRBJ1-5; no definite D call. The CDR3 is made up of 13 amino acids. Trimming took off 4 bases at V and 4 bases at J, with 8 bases between the two ends. From germline, CDR1 is LGHDT and CDR2 YNNKEL (reference sequence).

The rearrangement links TRBV29-1 to TRBJ1-2, with D perhaps TRBD1 (6 bases). This CDR3 is built from 14 residues. Per germline, CDR1 SQVTM and CDR2 ANQGSEA. V lost 3 bases and J lost 8, with 19 bases in between. The CDR3 reads CSVDLTGSETGYTF. The CDR3 bases are TGCAGCGTTGATCTTACAGGGAGTGAGACGGGCTACACCTTC.

The V call is TRBV2, the J call TRBJ2-5, with D maybe TRBD1 (6 bases). The CDR3 has 13 residues. Germline lookup yields CDR1 SNHLY and CDR2 FYNNEI. Deletions cut 6 bases from V and 1 base from J, with 9 bases between. The chain's CDR3 is CASRLDSQETQYF. For the CDR3, the DNA is TGTGCCAGCAGGCTGGACAGCCAAGAGACCCAGTACTTC.

The chain combines TRBV7-9 with TRBJ2-7; possibly TRBD2 for D (5 bases). V lost 5 bases and J 4 bases, leaving 12 bases between the germline ends. CDR1 and CDR2 from the germline V gene are SEHNR and FQNEAQ (reference sequence). The CDR3 spans 13 residues. DNA of the CDR3: TGTGCCAGCAGCCAGGACGGACTTTACGAGCAGTACTTC. It specifies CASSQDGLYEQYF.

CDR3 region: CASSESKLSYEQYF. The CDR3 DNA follows: TGCGCCAGCAGTGAGTCTAAGCTTTCCTACGAGCAGTACTTC. This sequence joins TRBV10-1 and TRBJ2-7, with unresolved D. CDR1 WNHNN and CDR2 SYGVQD come from the germline V gene (reference sequence). V lost 0 bases and J lost 1, with 7 bases in between. This CDR3 has 14 amino acids.